Presented here are 13 T cell receptor beta chains from one specimen sequenced in a study of T cells in Graves' hyperthyroidism and ophthalmopathy (dated by TCRdb to the late 2010s). Libraries were constructed by multiplex PCR. For sequencing, an Illumina HiSeq 2000 was employed. Amplification of TCR beta CDR3 regions was carried out from RNA transcripts. The first round of RT-PCR for the TCR CDR3 was performed with the HTBI primer set and the Qiagen OneStep RT-PCR kit. TCRdb trimmed public reads at Q25 via fastp, called clones via MiXCR and kept in-frame beta chains. Each CDR3 protein gets just one entry, which takes the most common genes and DNA from the rows behind it. This sample has 300,000 or so distinct CDR3 sequences in its table, and 17% of those were observed once. The ten largest clones take up over 50% of the sample. Sequencing used blood. The receptors were sampled from a woman in her sixties or seventies with Graves' ophthalmopathy.

This clonotype was seen more than once but under ten times. J is TRBJ2-1 and V is TRBV9, with 8 nucleotides matching TRBD2. Germline V gene sequence: CDR1 SGDLS, CDR2 YYNGEE. The V gene end was trimmed by 0 bases and the J gene end by 3 bases; junction bases not matched to a gene: 5. The CDR3 sequence is 16 residues long. This CDR3 is CASSVASGSLYNEQFF. For the CDR3, the DNA is TGTGCCAGCAGCGTAGCCAGCGGGAGCCTCTACAATGAGCAGTTCTTC.

The J gene is TRBJ1-1, the V gene TRBV28; no firm D call. Deletions cut 1 base from V and 5 bases from J, with 14 bases between. Germline V gene sequence: CDR1 MDHEN, CDR2 SYDVKM. This CDR3 contains 15 residues. The CDR3: CASSLFVSSVTEAFF. The CDR3 DNA follows: TGTGCCAGCAGTTTATTCGTCTCATCGGTTACTGAAGCTTTCTTT.

This clonotype was counted ten times or more. The chain links TRBV12-5 to TRBJ1-1; D not resolved. Per the germline V gene, CDR1 is LGHNT and CDR2 is FRNRAP. CDR3 length: 15 residues. Trimming took off 0 bases at V and 1 base at J, with 9 bases between the two ends. CDR3 protein: CASGLVRWRNTEAFF. CDR3 DNA: TGTGCTAGTGGTTTGGTACGATGGAGGAACACTGAAGCTTTCTTT.

This clonotype was counted at least ten times. The chain couples TRBV5-1 to TRBJ2-3; 9 bases map to TRBD1. The V segment lost 3 bases and the J segment 4 bases; nucleotides outside the gene matches: 6. The CDR3 is 15 residues long. Per the germline V gene, CDR1 is SGHRS and CDR2 is YFSETQ. CDR3 loop: CASSSGQGIADTQYF. The CDR3 nucleotides read TGCGCCAGCAGCTCTGGACAGGGGATAGCAGATACGCAGTATTTT.

This clonotype has at least ten counts. The chain is built from TRBV19 and TRBJ1-1; 8 bases are a match to TRBD1. CDR1 and CDR2 from the germline V gene are LNHDA and SQIVND (reference sequence). Germline trimming cut 5 bases from V and 5 bases from J; bases unmatched to any gene: 13. The CDR3 covers 16 residues. The DNA of the CDR3 is TGTGCCAGTAGTCGAGGACAGGGCGGCCTGGAAACTGAAGCTTTCTTT. Translated: CASSRGQGGLETEAFF.

This clonotype was seen more than once but under ten times. The gene calls are TRBV5-4 and TRBJ2-2; TRBD1 matches at 7 bases. The CDR3 covers 16 residues. Germline V gene data show CDR1 as SGHNT and CDR2 as YYREEE (reference sequence). Unmatched junction bases numbered 6, after V lost 4 bases and J lost 0 bases. The CDR3 loop reads CASSPGQMANTGELFF. The CDR3 DNA reads TGTGCCAGCAGCCCGGGACAGATGGCGAACACCGGGGAGCTGTTTTTT.

The chain combines TRBV7-9 with TRBJ2-7; D possibly corresponds to TRBD2 (5 bases). Looked up from germline, CDR1 is SEHNR and CDR2 is FQNEAQ (reference sequence). V gave up 1 base and J gave up 7 bases, with 11 bases separating them. The CDR3 runs 13 residues. CDR3 region: CASSLEPTGEQYF. The CDR3 DNA is TGTGCCAGCAGCTTAGAACCGACGGGGGAGCAGTACTTC.

This clonotype was observed a few times. The rearrangement joins TRBV6-5 to TRBJ1-4; D is perhaps TRBD1 (6 bases). V lost 2 bases to trimming and J lost 8 bases, with 15 bases between them. The germline gives CDR1 MNHEY, CDR2 SVGAGI. The CDR3 runs 15 residues. The CDR3 DNA sequence: TGTGCCAGCAGTTACGGTCGGGGGGCTGGGGAAAAACTGTTTTTT. Its translation is CASSYGRGAGEKLFF.

In this sample, this clonotype turned up a few times. J is TRBJ2-7 and V is TRBV20-1; 8 bases are a match to TRBD1. CDR3 size: 12 residues. Germline V gene sequence: CDR1 DFQATT, CDR2 SNEGSKA (reference sequence). V lost 6 bases to trimming and J lost 5 bases; unmatched junction nucleotides: 6. The CDR3, as DNA: TGCAGTGCAACAGGACAGGGTAACGAGCAGTACTTC. Its protein is CSATGQGNEQYF.

For this clonotype: One junction end disagrees with the germline gene, perhaps due to a read error. V usage is TRBV7-9 and J usage is TRBJ2-2; no reliable D call. Germline CDR1 reads SEHNR; CDR2 reads FQNEAQ (reference sequence). The CDR3 loop spans 12 amino acids. Written as DNA, the CDR3 is TGTGCCAGCGGCTTAGAAGGAGGGGAGCTGTTTTTT. It codes for CASGLEGGELFF.

The chain has TRBV10-3 and TRBJ2-7; weak D call: TRBD1 (5 bases). CDR1 and CDR2 (germline): ENHRY, SYGVKD. The CDR3 spans 14 residues. Trimming removed 5 bases from V and 6 bases from J, with 17 bases in between. This CDR3 is CAISLAGYDGEQYF. As DNA, the CDR3 is TGTGCCATCAGTCTGGCAGGGTACGACGGCGAGCAGTACTTC.

Ten or more counts support this clonotype. This sequence joins TRBV28 and TRBJ2-7; D call uncertain. The length of the CDR3 is 13 residues. V was shortened by 2 bases and J by 3 bases, with 8 bases between the two germline ends. Germline CDR1 MDHEN, CDR2 SYDVKM. The CDR3 DNA reads as TGTGCCAGCAGTTTAGGCCCGGTCTACGAGCAGTACTTC. It yields the protein CASSLGPVYEQYF.

This clonotype appeared many times. The V call is TRBV3-2, the J call TRBJ2-1; the D call TRBD2 from the table was never checked on the DNA. TRBV3-2 is termed a pseudogene. This CDR3 has 15 amino acids. CDR3 residues: CARSTTRLASDEQFF. Here the CDR3 DNA reads TGTGCCAGATCTACCACTAGACTAGCCAGTGATGAGCAGTTCTTC.